Listed below are T cell receptor beta chains from one sample, sequenced in a study of long-term antiretroviral therapy in people with HIV. The protocol was immunoSEQ multiplex PCR, while the TCRdb copy is restricted to in-frame clones and leaves out a portion. The sample lists 30,000 or so clones, more than 85% occurring once. The sequencing here drew on unsorted PBMCs, taken about 5 years before starting antiretroviral therapy. These TCRs come from a man aged 45-60 years with HIV. CDR3s include the opening cysteine and the closing phenylalanine or tryptophan. Fields, in order: V gene, clone size, J gene, D gene, CDR3 DNA, CDR3 protein. The D gene is left open where the match is weak. Some rows mark clone size as missing; the rest say once, few, many or name a class of expanded clone.

TRBV7-2	.	TRBJ1-5	.	TGTGCCAGCAGCTTATTTTCGGGGGGCCAAGATCAGCCCCAGCATTTT	CASSLFSGGQDQPQHF
TRBV5-4	.	TRBJ1-1	.	TGTGCCAGCAGCTCCCCAGAGGCCACTGAAGCTTTCTTT	CASSSPEATEAFF
TRBV5-6	.	TRBJ2-7	.	TGTGCCAGCAGCTTGGGACCAAGAATCGGCTACGAGCAGTACTTC	CASSLGPRIGYEQYF
TRBV2	few	TRBJ2-7	.	TGTGCCAGCAGGCCAGGGACTTCCTCCAGCTCCTACGAGCAGTACTTC	CASRPGTSSSSYEQYF
TRBV7-2	.	TRBJ2-7	.	TGTGCCAGCAGTTCGGGACTGCACTCCTACGAGCAGTACTTC	CASSSGLHSYEQYF
TRBV5-1	.	TRBJ2-1	TRBD2	TGCGCCAGCAGCTTGGGTCCAGCGGGAGATAAGAATGAGCAGTTCTTC	CASSLGPAGDKNEQFF
TRBV19	.	TRBJ2-5	.	TGTGCCAGTAGTATCCTCTCCCGGGACGACTCTCAAGAGACCCAGTACTTC	CASSILSRDDSQETQYF
TRBV19	.	TRBJ1-2	TRBD1	TGTGCCAGTAGTATAGCACCGACAGGGTATGGCTACACCTTC	CASSIAPTGYGYTF
TRBV4-1	few	TRBJ2-1	TRBD2	TGCGCCAGCAGCCAAAGAGGGACTAGCGGGGGGCCGTACAATGAGCAGTTCTTC	CASSQRGTSGGPYNEQFF
TRBV6-1	.	TRBJ1-6	.	TGTGCCAGCAGTGAACACACAGCACCCCTCCACTTT	CASSEHTAPLHF
TRBV9	.	TRBJ1-5	.	TGTGCCAGCAGCCCATCCGGGGAGGGAAATCAGCCCCAGCATTTT	CASSPSGEGNQPQHF
TRBV11-1	.	TRBJ2-1	.	TGTGCCAGCAGCTTAGCGCTAGGGCAGGGAAGGAGTGAGCAGTTCTTC	CASSLALGQGRSEQFF
TRBV30	.	TRBJ2-7	TRBD2	TGTGCCTGGAGTGGGGAGGGACTAGTTTCCGAGCAGTACTTC	CAWSGEGLVSEQYF
TRBV29-1	.	TRBJ2-3	TRBD2	TGCAGCGTTGAGACTAGCGGGACTTCGGATACGCAGTATTTT	CSVETSGTSDTQYF
TRBV9	once	TRBJ2-7	.	TGTGCCAGCAGCGTCGACCCGTTGACAGCTAAGAAAATCAACTACGAGCAGTACTTC	CASSVDPLTAKKINYEQYF
TRBV5-6	.	TRBJ1-2	.	TGTGCCAGCAGCGAACGCCAAGGGTCGGCTGGCTACACCTTC	CASSERQGSAGYTF
TRBV23-1	.	TRBJ2-7	.	TGCGCCAGCAGTCCTACCTTGAGATCCTACGAGCAGTACTTC	CASSPTLRSYEQYF
TRBV7-9	few	TRBJ2-7	.	TGTGCCAGCACCCTCGGCCTAACCTACGAGCAGTACTTC	CASTLGLTYEQYF
TRBV7-6	.	TRBJ1-1	TRBD1	TGTGCCAGCAGCGTACAGGGGGCTGACACTGAAGCTTTCTTT	CASSVQGADTEAFF
TRBV6-1	.	TRBJ2-7	.	TGTGCCAGCAGAGAACACAGCGACTCCTACGAGCAGTACTTC	CASREHSDSYEQYF